A selection of T cell receptor beta chains follows, all from one sample in a study of T-cell memory formation after mild COVID-19. TCRdb re-analysed the 5' RACE reads in MiXCR, keeping a single row per CDR3 protein. The sample includes roughly 150,000 distinct CDR3 sequences, around 13% of them seen just once. What was sequenced was PBMCs or a T cell subset sorted from them (not recorded which). Every receptor here comes from an adult woman who had mild COVID-19 (a few samples of this study predate the infection). Cell type and time point are not known. The CDR3 runs from the conserved cysteine through the conserved F or W. The D gene is left open where the match is weak. For some rows the clone size is stated as once, few or many, or as a class when expanded; others skip it.

J	size	V	D	CDR3	DNA
TRBJ2-2	few	TRBV5-1	TRBD1	CASSERQGAYTGELFF	TGCGCCAGCAGCGAGAGACAGGGGGCGTACACCGGGGAGCTGTTTTTT
TRBJ2-7	few	TRBV12-3/TRBV12-4	TRBD2	CASSLYTSGDEQYF	TGTGCCAGCAGTTTATATACTAGCGGAGACGAGCAGTACTTC
TRBJ2-7	-	TRBV5-1	-	CASSSRRGSYEQYF	TGCGCCAGCAGCTCCCGTAGGGGGAGCTACGAGCAGTACTTC
TRBJ2-3	few	TRBV2	-	CASSGRLVGATDTQYF	TGTGCCAGCAGTGGACGACTAGTTGGGGCCACAGATACGCAGTATTTT
TRBJ2-2	-	TRBV29-1	-	CSVKGPGLTGELFF	TGCAGCGTGAAAGGTCCAGGGTTGACCGGGGAGCTGTTTTTT
TRBJ1-1	few	TRBV4-1	-	CASSMGTGNTEAFF	TGCGCCAGCAGCATGGGGACGGGTAACACTGAAGCTTTCTTT
TRBJ2-2	-	TRBV19	-	CASSLGGKGELFF	TGTGCCAGTAGTCTGGGGGGTAAAGGGGAGCTGTTTTTT
TRBJ2-1	-	TRBV12-3/TRBV12-4	TRBD2	CASSLKGGGLYNEQFF	TGTGCCAGCAGTTTAAAGGGCGGGGGACTATACAATGAGCAGTTCTTC
TRBJ2-7	many	TRBV5-5	-	CASSPVFYEQYF	TGTGCCAGCAGCCCCGTCTTTTACGAGCAGTACTTC
TRBJ2-1	-	TRBV7-9	-	CASSPIGRGNEQFF	TGTGCCAGCAGTCCCATTGGTAGGGGCAATGAGCAGTTCTTC
TRBJ2-1	few	TRBV5-5	-	CASSLDAPYGYNEQFF	TGTGCCAGCAGCTTGGATGCACCCTACGGCTACAATGAGCAGTTCTTC
TRBJ2-3	few	TRBV4-1	-	CASSQTGDYTDTQYF	TGCGCCAGCAGCCAAACCGGAGACTACACAGATACGCAGTATTTT
TRBJ2-5	few	TRBV4-3	-	CASSPGDLLRETQYF	TGCGCCAGCAGCCCCGGGGACTTGTTGAGGGAGACCCAGTACTTC
TRBJ2-7	few	TRBV24-1	-	CATSALGTSYEQYF	TGTGCCACCAGTGCTCTCGGTACGTCCTACGAGCAGTACTTC
TRBJ2-7	-	TRBV4-3	TRBD1	CASSPAATGDISSYEQYF	TGCGCCAGCAGCCCCGCCGCGACAGGGGACATCTCCTCCTACGAGCAGTACTTC
TRBJ2-6	few	TRBV20-1	TRBD1	CSSQRDRTSSGANVLTF	TGCAGTTCCCAGAGGGACAGGACCAGCTCTGGGGCCAACGTCCTGACTTTC
TRBJ2-1	few	TRBV9	TRBD2	CASSAGLAGSYNEQFF	TGTGCCAGCAGCGCGGGACTAGCGGGGAGTTACAATGAGCAGTTCTTC
TRBJ2-5	few	TRBV10-3	TRBD1	CAISAGTGRVETQYF	TGTGCCATCAGTGCGGGGACAGGGCGAGTGGAGACCCAGTACTTC
TRBJ2-3	few	TRBV9	-	CASSGQLRGADTQYF	TGTGCCAGCAGTGGACAATTAAGGGGCGCAGATACGCAGTATTTT
TRBJ2-7	-	TRBV20-1	TRBD2	CSARARWLAGQYEQYF	TGCAGTGCTAGAGCACGATGGCTAGCGGGACAATACGAGCAGTACTTC
TRBJ2-1	-	TRBV3-1	-	CASSQVGTGDDEQFF	TGTGCCAGCAGCCAAGTGGGGACGGGTGATGATGAGCAGTTCTTC
TRBJ2-1	-	TRBV12-3/TRBV12-4	TRBD2	CASRTSGRAHEQFF	TGTGCCAGCAGGACTAGCGGGAGGGCCCATGAGCAGTTCTTC
TRBJ2-2	-	TRBV4-2	TRBD2	CASSQPAGGAFVPGELFF	TGTGCCAGCAGCCAACCGGCGGGGGGGGCATTTGTGCCCGGGGAGCTGTTTTTT